Following are 19 T cell receptor beta chains from one sample sequenced in a study of blood T cell repertoires in COVID-19 (dated by TCRdb to between 2020 and 2021). The method behind the library was the immunoSEQ multiplex PCR assay. TCRdb holds this immuneACCESS table with in-frame rearrangements only. Some clones are missing; in checked studies, unresolved V genes explain under half, and the rest has no known cause. The sample table contains about 500,000 clones; only one count was recorded for roughly nine tenths of them. The ten largest clones take up about 0.65% of the sample. Sequencing was carried out using PBMCs or T cells enriched from blood (not recorded which). The origin of the receptors is a woman aged 18-29 years who had recovered from COVID-19.

The rearrangement joins TRBV2 to TRBJ1-2; 9 nucleotides line up with TRBD1. Per the germline V gene, CDR1 is SNHLY and CDR2 is FYNNEI. The CDR3 covers 13 residues. After removal of 8 bases from V and 5 bases from J, the junction contained 6 bases not matched to a gene. The CDR3 region has the DNA TGTGCCAGCCAGGGACAGGGCATATATGGCTACACCTTC. The encoded protein is CASQGQGIYGYTF.

The chain employs TRBV30 and TRBJ2-7; 9 bases line up with TRBD1. V was clipped by 5 bases and J by 11 bases; unmatched bases: 13. Germline V CDR1 and CDR2: GTSNPN, SVGIG (reference sequence). This CDR3 region has 13 residues. The DNA of the CDR3 is TGTGCCTGGGGCCTTACCGGGACAGGGTTCGAGTACTTC. Translating gives CAWGLTGTGFEYF.

The chain links TRBV19 to TRBJ1-4; D is ambiguous. Looked up from germline, CDR1 is LNHDA and CDR2 is SQIVND (reference sequence). The ends were cut back, 10 bases at V and 8 bases at J, with 17 bases in the middle. The CDR3 length is 13 residues. CDR3: CATTEGNIEKLFF. Written as DNA, the CDR3 is TGTGCCACCACGGAGGGAAATATAGAAAAACTGTTTTTT.

V gene TRBV5-4 combines with J gene TRBJ1-6; D is unresolved. The V gene lost 5 bases and the J gene lost 10 bases, with 22 bases spanning the gap. The V gene's germline CDR1 is SGHNT and CDR2 YYREEE (reference sequence). This CDR3 comprises 16 residues. Here the CDR3 DNA reads TGTGCCAGCAGTCCTGGCCCATTAGCCTTGGAGTCACCCCTCCACTTT. Its translation is CASSPGPLALESPLHF.

The count of this clone is one. The gene calls are TRBV19 and TRBJ1-5; D is perhaps TRBD1 (5 bases). The V end lost 5 bases, the J end lost 0 bases, and 11 bases lay between the germline ends. The CDR3 runs 15 residues. Per the germline V gene, CDR1 is LNHDA and CDR2 is SQIVND (reference sequence). The DNA for the CDR3 is TGTGCCAGTAGTTACGGACACGATAGCAATCAGCCCCAGCATTTT. Its translation: CASSYGHDSNQPQHF.

This clone was observed a single time. The rearrangement uses TRBV6-6 and TRBJ2-1, with D maybe TRBD2 (7 bases). This CDR3 region has 11 residues. Germline V gene data show CDR1 as MNHNY and CDR2 as SVGAGI (reference sequence). V lost 8 bases and J lost 10, with 12 bases in between. The CDR3 region is CASRGAGEQFF. CDR3 in DNA: TGTGCCAGCCGGGGGGCAGGGGAGCAGTTCTTC.

The V gene is TRBV4-1, the J gene TRBJ1-5; D call uncertain. The CDR3 covers 15 residues. V was cut by 1 base and J by 3 bases, with 10 bases left in between. CDR1 MGHRA and CDR2 YSYEKL come from the germline V gene. As DNA, the CDR3 is TGCGCCAGCAGCCAAGGACGGGTCCCCAATCAGCCCCAGCATTTT. As protein: CASSQGRVPNQPQHF.

This clone was counted a single time. The V gene is TRBV10-3, the J gene TRBJ1-2; 9 positions agree with TRBD1. The CDR3 runs 13 residues. Germline lookup yields CDR1 ENHRY and CDR2 SYGVKD. V shed 10 bases, J shed 1 base, and the junction held 4 bases outside the gene matches. The CDR3 DNA follows: TGTGCCAACCGGGGACAGGGTAACTATGGCTACACCTTC. Translation gives CANRGQGNYGYTF.

The chain combines TRBV6-5 with TRBJ1-2; D perhaps matches TRBD1 (5 bases). This CDR3 contains 11 residues. Germline assignment: CDR1 MNHEY and CDR2 SVGAGI. Deletions cut 7 bases from V and 8 bases from J, with 11 bases between. The CDR3 here is CASNQGWGYTF. The CDR3 DNA sequence: TGTGCCAGCAATCAGGGCTGGGGCTACACCTTC.

The chain employs TRBV18 and TRBJ1-4; a weak D match, TRBD1 (5 bases). Trimming removed 2 bases at V and 7 bases at J, with 17 bases between. In germline, CDR1 is KGHSH, CDR2 LQKENI. This CDR3 is 16 amino acids long. This CDR3 reads CASSPNLLEGREKLFF. CDR3 DNA sequence: TGTGCCAGCTCACCAAATCTACTGGAGGGGCGTGAAAAACTGTTTTTT.

The rearrangement joins TRBV18 to TRBJ1-1; unclear D gene. V lost 3 bases and J 4 bases, leaving 9 bases between the germline ends. The CDR3 length is 13 residues. Germline loops: CDR1 KGHSH, CDR2 LQKENI. The CDR3 DNA follows: TGTGCCAGCTCACCCGGGGAAACCACTGAAGCTTTCTTT. Protein product: CASSPGETTEAFF.

This clone came up once. This rearrangement joins TRBV10-1 to TRBJ2-3, with D possibly TRBD2 on 6 matching bases. Germline CDR1 and CDR2: WNHNN and SYGVQD (reference sequence). Deletions cut 2 bases from V and 6 bases from J, with 15 bases between. The CDR3 has 15 residues. The CDR3 here is CASSERGTTSDTQYF. DNA of the CDR3: TGCGCCAGCAGTGAGCGGGGGACGACGTCGGATACGCAGTATTTT.

The rearrangement uses TRBV4-1 and TRBJ1-6; 7 nucleotides match TRBD1. The V segment lost 4 bases and the J segment 9 bases; nucleotides outside the gene matches: 12. Germline V gene lookup returns CDR1 MGHRA and CDR2 YSYEKL. The CDR3 contains 16 residues. The CDR3 sequence is CASSPTGQGELSPLHF. The CDR3 nucleotides are TGCGCCAGCAGCCCGACCGGTCAGGGGGAGCTTTCACCCCTCCACTTT.

V gene TRBV5-1 combines with J gene TRBJ2-2; D is possibly TRBD2 (5 bases). Germline V gives CDR1 SGHRS, CDR2 YFSETQ. V was pared by 4 bases and J by 7 bases, with 17 bases between. The CDR3 runs 15 residues. CDR3 residues: CASSPSTSSDGELFF. DNA for the CDR3: TGCGCCAGCAGCCCTTCCACTAGTTCGGACGGGGAGCTGTTTTTT.

The table lists this clone with a few counts. The gene calls are TRBV7-9 and TRBJ1-1; no definite D call. The CDR3 consists of 14 residues. From germline, CDR1 is SEHNR and CDR2 FQNEAQ (reference sequence). The ends were cut back, 5 bases at V and 2 bases at J, with 12 bases in the middle. The CDR3 region has the DNA TGTGCCAGCAGCCCACTGCCTTCTAACACTGAAGCTTTCTTT. It codes for CASSPLPSNTEAFF.

The rearrangement joins TRBV25-1 to TRBJ2-7; D is possibly TRBD1 (6 bases). Germline V gene data show CDR1 as MGHDK and CDR2 as SYGVNS. This CDR3 is 14 amino acids long. V was cut by 4 bases and J by 3 bases, with 13 bases left in between. This CDR3 is CASSVPGADYEQYF. The CDR3 DNA sequence: TGTGCCAGCAGTGTCCCAGGGGCCGACTACGAGCAGTACTTC.

The chain uses TRBV18 and TRBJ2-7; tentative D call: TRBD2 (7 bases). The CDR3 totals 14 residues. Germline CDR1 reads KGHSH; CDR2 reads LQKENI. Trimming shortened V by 2 bases and J by 6 bases, and 14 bases separated the two germline ends. The CDR3 DNA reads TGTGCCAGCTCACCAAACGCAGGGGAGGGCGAGCAGTACTTC. Its protein product is CASSPNAGEGEQYF.

The V and J genes are TRBV28 and TRBJ2-5; tentatively, D is TRBD2 (5 bases). The V and J ends lost 5 bases and 3 bases respectively, with 13 bases between them. Germline lookup yields CDR1 MDHEN and CDR2 SYDVKM. This CDR3 has 14 amino acids. CDR3 in amino acids: CASSIHGVKETQYF. Here the CDR3 DNA reads TGTGCCAGCAGTATCCACGGGGTTAAAGAGACCCAGTACTTC.

The DNA of the CDR3 is TGTGCCAGCAGTTTAAGGGGGGGGGCTTACGGCAATGAGCAGTTCTTC. As protein: CASSLRGGAYGNEQFF. This rearrangement joins TRBV27 to TRBJ2-1, with D maybe TRBD2 (7 bases). V lost 2 bases and J 6 bases, leaving 17 bases between the germline ends. There are 16 residues in the CDR3. Germline loops: CDR1 MNHEY, CDR2 SMNVEV (reference sequence).